This T cell receptor beta chain originates from a study of T cells in Graves' hyperthyroidism and ophthalmopathy. RNA transcripts served as the template for amplifying TCR beta CDR3 regions. The HTBI primer set was used in a first-round RT-PCR of the TCR CDR3. TCRdb redid the calling of the multiplex PCR reads with MiXCR, one entry per CDR3 protein. Of 89,000 or so distinct CDR3 sequences in the sample, 35% to 45% were seen once. The CDR3 has 14 amino acids. With 0 bases clipped from V and 8 bases from J, the junction kept 1 base outside the gene matches. The chain combines TRBV12-3 or TRBV12-4 with TRBJ1-6; 7 bases line up with TRBD1. Sequencing used peripheral blood or thyroid tissue (not recorded which). The source of this sequence is a woman aged 30 to 39 with Graves' hyperthyroidism. CDR3 nucleotide sequence: TGTGCCAGCAGTTTAGCAGGGGGCTATTCACCCCTCCACTTT. As protein: CASSLAGGYSPLHF.